The 21 T cell receptor beta chains reported below all come from one sample, sequenced in a study of OX40 agonist ivuxolimab in advanced cancers. Data came from immunoSEQ multiplex PCR; TCRdb stores just in-frame clones and leaves some out. The sample shows 82,000 or so clones, roughly 90% of them seen only once. The sample in question was CD4+ or CD8+ T cells sorted from blood, obtained in a trial of the OX40 agonist ivuxolimab. The receptors were gathered from an adult with an advanced solid tumor such as melanoma, head and neck, liver or kidney cancer.

The chain joins TRBV29-1 to TRBJ1-1; 8 bases are a match to TRBD1. The V gene end was trimmed by 4 bases and the J gene end by 0 bases; junction bases not matched to a gene: 7. The germline V gene has CDR1 SQVTM and CDR2 ANQGSEA. The CDR3 contains 15 residues. DNA for the CDR3: TGCAGCGTTGGACGGACAGGGTCCTTGAACACTGAAGCTTTCTTT. It specifies CSVGRTGSLNTEAFF.

The gene calls are TRBV20-1 and TRBJ2-5; D call uncertain. CDR1 is DFQATT, CDR2 SNEGSKA, per germline (reference sequence). CDR3 length: 11 amino acids. Trimming pared 6 bases from V and 4 bases from J, leaving 9 bases between. CDR3: CSARMAETQYF. For the CDR3, the DNA is TGCAGTGCGAGGATGGCAGAGACCCAGTACTTC.

On this clone: At one boundary the junction diverges from the germline segment, which might be a read error. Other DNA sequences in this specimen translate into the identical CDR3. This chain uses TRBV7-8 with TRBJ2-1, with 8 bases identical to TRBD2. This CDR3 contains 17 residues. Germline CDR1 reads SGHVS; CDR2 reads FQNEAQ. DNA for the CDR3: TGCGCCAGCAGCTTAGGGGGTGCTAGCGGGCTCTACAATGAGCAGTTCTTC. Protein product: CASSLGGASGLYNEQFF.

The V and J genes are TRBV5-1 and TRBJ1-5; 8 positions match TRBD1. The CDR3 runs to 14 residues. Germline values: CDR1 SGHRS, CDR2 YFSETQ. The V segment lost 5 bases and the J segment 5 bases; nucleotides outside the gene matches: 6. The CDR3 DNA reads TGCGCCAGCAGTTCCGGACAGGGTGATCAGCCCCAGCATTTT. Amino acid sequence: CASSSGQGDQPQHF.

This chain uses TRBV27 with TRBJ1-2, with 9 bases identical to TRBD1. There are 14 residues in the CDR3. The germline CDR1 and CDR2 sequences are MNHEY and SMNVEV (reference sequence). Trimming at V came to 5 bases and at J to 1 base, leaving 2 bases not matched to a gene. In nucleotides, the CDR3 is TGTGCCAGCAGTACGACAGGGGGTAACTATGGCTACACCTTC. Translating gives CASSTTGGNYGYTF.

The V gene is TRBV6-5, the J gene TRBJ1-5; D unresolved. V lost 0 bases to trimming and J lost 5 bases, with 11 bases between them. The CDR3 extends over 15 amino acids. The germline V gene encodes CDR1 MNHEY and CDR2 SVGAGI. CDR3 residues: CASSYSGRGDQPQHF. The CDR3 DNA is TGTGCCAGCAGTTACTCAGGGCGAGGCGATCAGCCCCAGCATTTT.

The chain carries TRBV19 and TRBJ1-2; TRBD1 aligns across 7 bases. V was clipped by 5 bases and J by 7 bases; unmatched bases: 10. This CDR3 contains 14 residues. Germline V gene lookup returns CDR1 LNHDA and CDR2 SQIVND (reference sequence). CDR3 sequence reads: CASSPDRDWVGYTF. The CDR3 nucleotides are TGTGCCAGTAGTCCCGACAGGGACTGGGTTGGCTACACCTTC.

J is TRBJ2-1 and V is TRBV19, with 10 bases matching TRBD2. From germline, CDR1 is LNHDA and CDR2 SQIVND (reference sequence). Germline trimming cut 3 bases from V and 4 bases from J; bases unmatched to any gene: 6. The CDR3 totals 16 residues. The DNA of the CDR3 is TGTGCCAGTAGTATCATGGCTAGCGGGGGATACAATGAGCAGTTCTTC. Translated: CASSIMASGGYNEQFF. Full variable domain (outside the CDR3, taken from reference TRBV19 and TRBJ2-1): DGGITQSPKYLFRKEGQNVTLSCEQNLNHDAMYWYRQDPGQGLRLIYYSQIVNDFQKGDIAEGYSVSREKKESFPLTVTSAQKNPTAFYLCASSIMASGGYNEQFFGPGTRLTVL.

CDR3 amino acids: CASSPPSSTEAFF. In DNA, the CDR3 is TGTGCCAGCAGCCCTCCGTCGAGCACTGAAGCTTTCTTT. V and J are TRBV28 and TRBJ1-1; D is ambiguous. Germline V lookup: CDR1 MDHEN, CDR2 SYDVKM. Trimming took 6 bases from V and 4 from J, leaving 12 bases between them. The CDR3 covers 13 residues.

The chain links TRBV25-1 to TRBJ1-2; D is perhaps TRBD1 (6 bases). Trimming pared 6 bases from V and 7 bases from J, leaving 12 bases between. In germline, CDR1 is MGHDK, CDR2 SYGVNS. This CDR3 is built from 12 residues. CDR3 protein: CASRQGTRGYTF. The CDR3 DNA reads TGTGCCAGCAGGCAGGGGACCCGTGGCTACACCTTC.

The DNA for the CDR3 is TGTGCCAGTAGTTCAACGGGACTAGCGATCGCATACTTC. Residues: CASSSTGLAIAYF. This chain joins TRBV19 and TRBJ2-5; 10 nucleotides align to TRBD2. The V and J ends lost 5 bases and 14 bases, in that order; junction bases with no gene match: 11. CDR3 length: 13 amino acids. Per the germline V gene, CDR1 is LNHDA and CDR2 is SQIVND (reference sequence).

The rearrangement joins TRBV28 to TRBJ2-7, with 10 bases fitting TRBD1. With V trimmed by 8 bases and J by 12 bases, 10 bases remained unmatched. The CDR3 totals 12 residues. Per the germline V gene, CDR1 is MDHEN and CDR2 is SYDVKM. The CDR3 sequence: CASATPGQGVYF. DNA of the CDR3: TGTGCCAGCGCCACCCCCGGACAGGGGGTGTACTTC. The variable domain in full, with the rest retrieved from reference TRBV28 and TRBJ2-7, is DVKVTQSSRYLVKRTGEKVFLECVQDMDHENMFWYRQDPGLGLRLIYFSYDVKMKEKGDIPEGYSVSREKKERFSLILESASTNQTSMYLCASATPGQGVYFGPGTRLTVT.

The chain combines TRBV6-5 with TRBJ2-7, with 10 positions matching TRBD1. CDR1 is MNHEY and CDR2 is SVGAGI in the germline V gene. V trimming: 6 bases; J trimming: 2 bases; junction bases outside the gene matches: 4. This CDR3 is 14 amino acids long. CDR3 in amino acids: CASRPDRGAYEQYF. CDR3 sequence (DNA): TGTGCCAGCAGACCGGACAGGGGGGCCTACGAGCAGTACTTC.

This chain uses TRBV5-4 with TRBJ2-5; TRBD1 is a possible D gene (5 bases). Trimming stripped 0 bases from V and 4 bases from J, with 13 bases between. This CDR3 contains 15 residues. Germline assignment: CDR1 SGHNT and CDR2 YYREEE (reference sequence). The CDR3 DNA is TGTGCCAGCAGCTTGGCAGGGTGGGCTGGAGAGACCCAGTACTTC. Translated, it gives CASSLAGWAGETQYF. The full variable domain, its missing parts supplied by reference TRBV5-4 and TRBJ2-5, is ETGVTQSPTHLIKTRGQQVTLRCSSQSGHNTVSWYQQALGQGPQFIFQYYREEENGRGNFPPRFSGLQFPNYSSELNVNALELDDSALYLCASSLAGWAGETQYFGPGTRLLVL.

This clone came up once. J is TRBJ2-2 and V is TRBV11-3, with 14 bases aligning to TRBD2. The CDR3 runs to 16 residues. Germline trimming cut 5 bases from V and 6 bases from J; bases unmatched to any gene: 5. Germline assignment: CDR1 SGHNT and CDR2 YENEEA. CDR3 amino acids: CASSPPGLAGAGELFF. The CDR3 DNA reads TGTGCCAGCAGCCCCCCGGGACTAGCGGGAGCCGGGGAGCTGTTTTTT.

The genes are TRBV11-2 and TRBJ1-5; D uncertain. The V end was cut by 5 bases, the J end by 6 bases, with 11 bases between. CDR1 and CDR2 (germline): SGHAT, FQNNGV. The CDR3 length is 13 residues. The CDR3 nucleotides read TGTGCCAGCAGCCGAAACATCGGTCAGCCCCAGCATTTT. Amino acid sequence: CASSRNIGQPQHF.

About this clone: Other nucleotide sequences from this sample produce the same CDR3. The CDR3 spells CASSLAQGARGNTIYF. CDR3 in DNA: TGTGCCAGCAGCTTAGCCCAGGGGGCACGGGGAAACACCATATATTTT. V and J are TRBV7-8 and TRBJ1-3, with TRBD1 matching over 8 bases. Trimming removed 0 bases from V and 4 bases from J; junction bases left unmatched: 5. The germline gives CDR1 SGHVS, CDR2 FQNEAQ. This CDR3 has 16 residues.

The chain uses TRBV5-4 and TRBJ1-1; TRBD1 matches 9 bases. From germline, CDR1 is SGHNT and CDR2 YYREEE (reference sequence). The CDR3 is made up of 15 amino acids. V was clipped by 4 bases and J by 1 base; unmatched bases: 5. In DNA form, the CDR3 reads TGTGCCAGCAGCGGCCGGGACAGGGCGAACACTGAAGCTTTCTTT. Residues: CASSGRDRANTEAFF.

The chain employs TRBV10-3 and TRBJ2-1; the match to TRBD2 covers 7 bases. Germline values: CDR1 ENHRY, CDR2 SYGVKD. V dropped 4 bases and J dropped 6; count of bases not matched to a gene: 6. The CDR3 spans 14 residues. CDR3 loop: CAISAGGLGNEQFF. The CDR3, as DNA: TGTGCCATCAGTGCGGGGGGTTTGGGCAATGAGCAGTTCTTC.

The gene calls are TRBV5-4 and TRBJ2-2; D gene ambiguous. The CDR3 runs 14 residues. With 0 bases removed from V and 2 bases from J, the gap between germline ends came to 5 bases. Germline CDR1 is SGHNT and CDR2 is YYREEE (reference sequence). The CDR3 is CASSLAYNTGELFF. The CDR3 DNA reads as TGTGCCAGCAGCTTGGCCTACAACACCGGGGAGCTGTTTTTT.

The chain employs TRBV4-1 and TRBJ2-5; a possible D gene is TRBD2 (6 bases). Germline values: CDR1 MGHRA, CDR2 YSYEKL. This CDR3 region has 16 residues. Trimming removed 6 bases at V and 1 base at J, with 18 bases between. The CDR3 DNA is TGCGCCAGCAGACTCACGGGAGAAAGACTCCAAGAGACCCAGTACTTC. This encodes CASRLTGERLQETQYF.